The clone carrying this TCR beta chain was picked up many times. The antigen remains undetermined. For repertoire sequencing, the TCR beta CDR3 regions were amplified from RNA transcripts. The workflow started with a first-round RT-PCR run with HTBI primers and then moved on to a second-round multiplex PCR. TCRdb processed the multiplex PCR reads anew with MiXCR; each CDR3 protein has one entry. The table has about 160,000 distinct CDR3 sequences, around 39% seen once. These data are taken from a study of Graves' ophthalmopathy and Graves' hyperthyroidism. Findings and limits, study-wide: Ophthalmopathy cases were distinguished from stable hyperthyroidism by a 13-signature model, reaching around 88% sensitivity and 70% to 84% specificity.

Enrollment excluded any patients with other autoimmune diseases, uncontrolled infections, pregnancy or lactation. V was cut by 5 bases and J by 3 bases, with 4 bases left in between. Germline lookup yields CDR1 MDHEN and CDR2 SYDVKM. The CDR3 runs to 11 residues. The sequencing input was peripheral blood. V usage is TRBV28 and J usage is TRBJ2-5; D remains unclear. This clonotype was obtained from a man aged 25 to 40 with Graves' ophthalmopathy. CDR3 region: CASSHKETQYF. CDR3 nucleotide sequence: TGTGCCAGCAGTCACAAAGAGACCCAGTACTTC.